This TCR beta chain was identified during a study of blood T cell repertoires in COVID-19. At the level of the study: Material from acute and convalescent COVID-19 was sourced from the United States, Italy and Spain. Nucleic acid was either cDNA or gDNA, and it came from T cells, B-cell-depleted T cells, or PBMCs.

Germline V gene data show CDR1 as SGHRS and CDR2 as YFSETQ. With 1 base removed from V and 2 bases from J, the gap between germline ends came to 14 bases. The CDR3 loop spans 16 amino acids. In the authors' methods: Cell counts per sample came from amplifying reference gene primers. Only in-frame clones appear in the TCRdb table, and some are missing; sequencing was by immunoSEQ multiplex PCR. V, J and clone size are those of that table, while D and trimming were read from the DNA. Of a few hundred thousand clones in the sample, roughly nine tenths were seen once. The chain combines TRBV5-1 with TRBJ2-3; no clear D gene. The source of this sequence is a man between 40 and 49 years old with acute or convalescent COVID-19. The specimen was peripheral blood. The CDR3 sequence: CASSLRHRQPTDTQYF. The CDR3 DNA is TGCGCCAGCAGCTTGAGACACCGACAACCCACAGATACGCAGTATTTT.